This TCR beta chain derives from a study of blood T cells in healthy people across ages. Each sample used at least 7 million PBMCs. A sample-barcoded 5' primer and a J-beta primer mix were used in a second PCR of about 7 to 12 cycles. In TCRdb, the 5' RACE reads were re-called with MiXCR into one record per CDR3 protein. The profile shows roughly 1,800,000 distinct CDR3 sequences, roughly 50% of them singletons. Trimming removed 5 bases from V and 5 bases from J, with 18 bases in between. The CDR3 has 15 amino acids. Germline values: CDR1 MNHEY, CDR2 SVGAGI. This receptor was taken from a woman in her thirties or forties in good health. The chain is built from TRBV6-5 and TRBJ2-5, with D unresolved. Source material: blood. CDR3 nucleotide sequence: TGTGCCAGCAGTCTTGGTACTTTCCAAGGGGAGACCCAGTACTTC. The encoded protein is CASSLGTFQGETQYF.